A single sample gave rise to the 12 T cell receptor beta chains below, sequenced in a study of cytomegalovirus exposure and HLA in healthy donors. Amplification used 60 Vbeta primers and 13 Jbeta primers. Clones were read by immunoSEQ multiplex PCR, and TCRdb kept only the in-frame ones, dropping some. The sample consists of about 140,000 clones, roughly 70% of them appearing once. Sequencing was done on a sample of PBMCs. All receptors derive from a young man in good health and CMV-seronegative.

Note on this clone: The same CDR3 arises from other DNA sequences in this sample as well. The chain carries TRBV27 and TRBJ1-4; D gene ambiguous. V was pared by 3 bases and J by 4 bases, with 6 bases between. Looked up from germline, CDR1 is MNHEY and CDR2 is SMNVEV (reference sequence). The CDR3 is 13 amino acids. CDR3 loop: CASSFGGNEKLFF. The CDR3 coding sequence is TGTGCCAGCAGTTTTGGCGGTAATGAAAAACTGTTTTTT.

Comments on this clone: The identical CDR3 is also encoded by other nucleotide sequences in the sample. The chain joins TRBV30 to TRBJ1-5; D is possibly TRBD1 (6 bases). Between the trimmed V and J ends, which lost 1 base and 7 bases, there was a span of 11 bases. Germline CDR1 reads GTSNPN; CDR2 reads SVGIG (reference sequence). This CDR3 is 13 amino acids long. CDR3 nucleotides: TGTGCCTGGAGTGGGGGGGGGCGGCAGCCCCAGCATTTT. Translating gives CAWSGGGRQPQHF.

The chain has TRBV10-2 and TRBJ2-7; TRBD1 agrees at 9 bases. The CDR3 length is 15 residues. Per the germline V gene, CDR1 is WSHSY and CDR2 is SAAADI. Trimming took 3 bases from V and 4 from J; bases not matched to a gene: 7. CDR3 in amino acids: CASSDLGTGLYEQYF. For the CDR3, the DNA is TGCGCCAGCAGTGATCTCGGGACAGGGTTGTACGAGCAGTACTTC.

V and J are TRBV28 and TRBJ1-1; a weak D match, TRBD1 (6 bases). This CDR3 has 12 residues. Germline CDR1 and CDR2: MDHEN and SYDVKM. The germline V and J ends were trimmed by 4 bases and 10 bases, with 13 bases remaining between them. The DNA of the CDR3 is TGTGCCAGCAGTTCCCGGACAGTCGGAGCTTTCTTT. This sequence encodes CASSSRTVGAFF.

This clone was counted only a few times. V is TRBV30 and J is TRBJ1-4, with D tentatively TRBD1 (6 bases). V was clipped by 5 bases and J by 1 base, with 8 bases between them. Germline CDR1 reads GTSNPN; CDR2 reads SVGIG (reference sequence). The CDR3 runs to 13 residues. The DNA for the CDR3 is TGTGCCTGGGCACAGGGAACTAATGAAAAACTGTTTTTT. The encoded protein is CAWAQGTNEKLFF.

This chain uses TRBV4-1 with TRBJ2-3; D is possibly TRBD2 (6 bases). V was cut by 0 bases and J by 2 bases, with 12 bases left in between. Germline V lookup: CDR1 MGHRA, CDR2 YSYEKL. The CDR3 is made up of 16 amino acids. The DNA of the CDR3 is TGCGCCAGCAGCCAAGAGAGGGCTAGCGCCACAGATACGCAGTATTTT. Its translation is CASSQERASATDTQYF.

The chain links TRBV27 to TRBJ1-5, with TRBD1 as a possible D gene (5 bases). The CDR3 is made up of 13 amino acids. Germline-derived CDR1 and CDR2 are MNHEY and SMNVEV (reference sequence). V lost 5 bases, J lost 7 bases, and 12 bases lay in between. The CDR3 DNA reads TGTGCCAGCAGTCTTGACAGCGTACAGCCCCAGCATTTT. Its translation: CASSLDSVQPQHF.

The chain employs TRBV19 and TRBJ2-7; tentative D call: TRBD1 (6 bases). V was cut by 1 base and J by 3 bases, with 13 bases left in between. The CDR3 contains 15 residues. Germline CDR1 reads LNHDA; CDR2 reads SQIVND (reference sequence). The CDR3 region has the DNA TGTGCCAGTAGTATAGGTCCCGGGACAATCTACGAGCAGTACTTC. It translates to CASSIGPGTIYEQYF.

The rearrangement links TRBV28 to TRBJ2-3, with 9 bases aligning to TRBD2. This CDR3 has 14 amino acids. In germline, CDR1 is MDHEN, CDR2 SYDVKM. The junction had 6 bases not matched to a gene; V was cut back by 6 bases and J by 5 bases. CDR3 bases: TGTGCCAGCAGACAAGCGGGGGGCCTAGATACGCAGTATTTT. It yields the protein CASRQAGGLDTQYF.

With respect to this clone: One end of the junction fails to match germline, which may point to a read error. This chain links TRBV7-7 with TRBJ1-5; TRBD1 matches 9 bases. Germline CDR1 is SSHAT and CDR2 is FNYEAQ (reference sequence). The length of the CDR3 is 13 residues. CDR3 sequence: CASSSDRGQPQHF. The CDR3 DNA is TGTGCTAGCAGCTCGGACAGGGGTCAGCCCCAGCATTTT.

The V call is TRBV27, the J call TRBJ2-1, with D perhaps TRBD1 (6 bases). The V gene lost 0 bases and the J gene lost 9 bases, with 12 bases spanning the gap. CDR3 length equals 14 residues. CDR1 is MNHEY, CDR2 SMNVEV, per germline (reference sequence). CDR3 DNA: TGTGCCAGCAGTTTATCTGAGGCAGGGGCTGAGCAGTTCTTC. Residues: CASSLSEAGAEQFF.

This clone was recorded once. The chain recombines TRBV7-2 with TRBJ2-4; maybe TRBD2 (6 bases). Trimming took off 1 base at V and 0 bases at J, with 7 bases between the two ends. This CDR3 has 15 amino acids. The germline V gene encodes CDR1 SGHTA and CDR2 FQGNSA. The CDR3 sequence is CASSLGGVAKNIQYF. The CDR3, as DNA: TGTGCCAGCAGCTTAGGCGGGGTAGCCAAAAACATTCAGTACTTC. The full variable domain, rest sourced from reference TRBV7-2 and TRBJ2-4, is GAGVSQSPSNKVTEKGKDVELRCDPISGHTALYWYRQSLGQGLEFLIYFQGNSAPDKSGLPSDRFSAERTGGSVSTLTIQRTQQEDSAVYLCASSLGGVAKNIQYFGAGTRLSVL.